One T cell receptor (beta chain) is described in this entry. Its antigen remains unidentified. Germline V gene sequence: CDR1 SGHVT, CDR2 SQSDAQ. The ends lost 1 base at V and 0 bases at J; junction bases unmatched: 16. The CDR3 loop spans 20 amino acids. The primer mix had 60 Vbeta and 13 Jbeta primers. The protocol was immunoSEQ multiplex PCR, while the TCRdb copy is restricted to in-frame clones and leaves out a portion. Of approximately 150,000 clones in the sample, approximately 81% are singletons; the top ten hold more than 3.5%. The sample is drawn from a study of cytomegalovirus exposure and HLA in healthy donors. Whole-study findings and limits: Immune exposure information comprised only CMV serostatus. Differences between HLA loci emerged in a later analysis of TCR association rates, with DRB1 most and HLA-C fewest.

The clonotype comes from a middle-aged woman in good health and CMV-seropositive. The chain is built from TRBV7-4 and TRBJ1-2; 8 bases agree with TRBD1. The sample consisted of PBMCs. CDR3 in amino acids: CASSLGRGTGLAESNYGYTF. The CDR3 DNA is TGTGCCAGCAGCTTAGGTAGGGGGACAGGTCTTGCCGAATCTAACTATGGCTACACCTTC.